This passage covers 21 T cell receptor beta chains from one sample sequenced in a study of ipilimumab plus nivolumab after autologous stem cell transplantation. Profiled with immunoSEQ multiplex PCR; TCRdb holds only in-frame clones, not every one. The repertoire includes roughly 6,300 clones, 75% to 90% of them detected once, and approximately 4.7% sits in the top ten. Sequencing was performed on PBMCs, taken in a trial of ipilimumab plus nivolumab as post-transplant consolidation. Receptors originate from a female donor with multiple myeloma.

Written as DNA, the CDR3 is TGTGCCAGCAGTCCAACAGCGGGGGGGAGGGATACGCAGTATTTT. This sequence encodes CASSPTAGGRDTQYF. The gene calls are TRBV7-3 and TRBJ2-3, with 10 bases aligning to TRBD2. The CDR3 has 15 residues. Germline V lookup: CDR1 SGHTA, CDR2 FQGTGA. Trimming at V came to 6 bases and at J to 6 bases, leaving 9 bases not matched to a gene.

The CDR3 here is CASSSGTGVNQPQHF. Written as DNA, the CDR3 is TGTGCCAGCAGCTCGGGGACAGGGGTTAATCAGCCCCAGCATTTT. The V and J genes are TRBV5-5 and TRBJ1-5; 10 nucleotides match TRBD1. Germline lookup yields CDR1 SGHKS and CDR2 YYEKEE (reference sequence). The CDR3 has 15 residues. V gave up 3 bases and J gave up 4 bases; unmatched junction bases: 4.

This sequence joins TRBV5-1 and TRBJ1-3; a possible D gene is TRBD1 (6 bases). This CDR3 has 15 amino acids. The germline CDR1 and CDR2 sequences are SGHRS and YFSETQ. V was shortened by 0 bases and J by 4 bases, with 11 bases between the two germline ends. This chain's CDR3 is CASSLESGTGNTIYF. DNA for the CDR3: TGCGCCAGCAGCTTGGAGTCAGGGACAGGAAACACCATATATTTT. Variable domain in full (rest from reference TRBV5-1 and TRBJ1-3): KAGVTQTPRYLIKTRGQQVTLSCSPISGHRSVSWYQQTPGQGLQFLFEYFSETQRNKGNFPGRFSGRQFSNSRSEMNVSTLELGDSALYLCASSLESGTGNTIYFGEGSWLTVV.

The chain carries TRBV18 and TRBJ2-5; the D is unclear. Per germline, CDR1 KGHSH and CDR2 LQKENI. The CDR3 sequence is 13 residues long. V lost 6 bases to trimming and J lost 2 bases, with 10 bases between them. The CDR3 protein is CASSLGPQETQYF. CDR3 nucleotides: TGTGCCAGCTCCCTCGGCCCTCAAGAGACCCAGTACTTC.

This chain uses TRBV6-5 with TRBJ1-2; D not resolved. The germline V gene has CDR1 MNHEY and CDR2 SVGAGI. V gave up 0 bases and J gave up 6 bases, with 11 bases separating them. The CDR3 extends over 14 amino acids. In nucleotides, the CDR3 is TGTGCCAGCAGTTACTCGAATTCGGTGAATGGCTACACCTTC. This encodes CASSYSNSVNGYTF.

The chain couples TRBV15 to TRBJ1-3; no clear D. Trimming took off 0 bases at V and 0 bases at J, with 6 bases between the two ends. Germline V gene sequence: CDR1 LNHNV, CDR2 YYDKDF (reference sequence). The CDR3 totals 15 residues. The CDR3: CATSREHSSGNTIYF. In nucleotides, the CDR3 is TGTGCCACCAGCAGAGAACATAGCTCTGGAAACACCATATATTTT.

This chain uses TRBV5-4 with TRBJ1-2, with 9 positions matching TRBD1. Germline V gives CDR1 SGHNT, CDR2 YYREEE (reference sequence). CDR3 length equals 15 residues. V dropped 4 bases and J dropped 5; count of bases not matched to a gene: 9. The CDR3 DNA reads TGTGCCAGCAGCATTCCCACAGGGGGCGCTTATGGCTACACCTTC. This gives the protein CASSIPTGGAYGYTF.

The chain has TRBV29-1 and TRBJ2-7; TRBD2 aligns across 7 bases. This CDR3 has 13 residues. Germline-derived CDR1 and CDR2 are SQVTM and ANQGSEA. The junction had 12 bases not matched to a gene; V was cut back by 6 bases and J by 7 bases. This CDR3 is CSVAKTGGSEQYF. The CDR3 DNA reads as TGCAGCGTCGCAAAAACGGGAGGAAGTGAGCAGTACTTC.

This chain connects TRBV4-1 to TRBJ2-5, with a weak D call TRBD1 (5 bases). The assigned J gene may be wrong: the sequence end matches TRBJ2-7 better. The CDR3 spans 14 residues. The germline V gene has CDR1 MGHRA and CDR2 YSYEKL. The CDR3 DNA is TGCGCCAGCAGCCAAAGGACACCCCCCTACGAGCAGTACTTC. Encoded protein: CASSQRTPPYEQYF.

The chain has TRBV5-8 and TRBJ1-1; D remains ambiguous. Germline lookup yields CDR1 SGHTS and CDR2 YDEGEE. The length of the CDR3 is 14 residues. V was pared by 4 bases and J by 1 base, with 11 bases between. The CDR3 spells CASSLDNWNTEAFF. CDR3 DNA sequence: TGTGCCAGCAGCCTCGACAATTGGAACACTGAAGCTTTCTTT.

The V call is TRBV19, the J call TRBJ2-7; D is unclear. The CDR3 has 14 amino acids. Germline assignment: CDR1 LNHDA and CDR2 SQIVND (reference sequence). Trimming shortened V by 6 bases and J by 3 bases, and 15 bases separated the two germline ends. CDR3 sequence: CASRWIKINYEQYF. DNA of the CDR3: TGTGCCAGTAGATGGATCAAAATAAACTACGAGCAGTACTTC.

The V call is TRBV7-9, the J call TRBJ2-3; perhaps D is TRBD1 or TRBD2 (5 bases each). CDR1 and CDR2 from the germline V gene are SEHNR and FQNEAQ (reference sequence). Trimming removed 5 bases from V and 4 bases from J, with 16 bases in between. The CDR3 loop spans 15 amino acids. CDR3 sequence reads: CASSTRDGASDTQYF. CDR3 sequence (DNA): TGTGCCAGCAGCACCCGGGACGGTGCGTCAGATACGCAGTATTTT.

The CDR3 reads CASRDRGYEEKLFF. For the CDR3, the DNA is TGTGCCAGCAGGGACCGAGGGTACGAAGAAAAACTGTTTTTT. V and J are TRBV27 and TRBJ1-4; D is unclear. Per the germline V gene, CDR1 is MNHEY and CDR2 is SMNVEV (reference sequence). The V gene lost 6 bases and the J gene lost 8 bases, with 16 bases spanning the gap. CDR3 size: 14 residues.

This sequence joins TRBV6-6 and TRBJ2-2; TRBD2 matches 7 bases. Germline V CDR1 and CDR2: MNHNY, SVGAGI (reference sequence). The CDR3 totals 14 residues. CDR3 sequence: CAGRAGSNTGELFF. CDR3 DNA: TGTGCAGGAAGAGCGGGATCGAACACCGGGGAGCTGTTTTTT.

The chain links TRBV4-1 to TRBJ1-2; maybe TRBD1 (5 bases). CDR3 length: 15 residues. V lost 2 bases, J lost 4 bases, and 14 bases lay in between. Germline V lookup: CDR1 MGHRA, CDR2 YSYEKL. The CDR3 here is CASSQPDRSLYGYTF. The CDR3 DNA reads TGCGCCAGCAGCCAACCAGACAGAAGCCTCTATGGCTACACCTTC.

The chain joins TRBV28 to TRBJ1-2; tentative D call: TRBD1 (5 bases). Trimming left V 5 bases short and J 3 bases short, with 16 bases between. The CDR3 totals 15 residues. In germline, CDR1 is MDHEN, CDR2 SYDVKM. The CDR3 region has the DNA TGTGCCAGCAGTCCTCCATCTGGGGGATACTATGGCTACACCTTC. Translation gives CASSPPSGGYYGYTF.

This sequence joins TRBV9 and TRBJ2-3; 7 positions match TRBD2. With V trimmed by 1 base and J by 2 bases, 4 bases remained unmatched. There are 15 residues in the CDR3. Looked up from germline, CDR1 is SGDLS and CDR2 is YYNGEE. Written as DNA, the CDR3 is TGTGCCAGCAGCGTATCTAGCGGAAACACAGATACGCAGTATTTT. As protein: CASSVSSGNTDTQYF.

The CDR3 is CASSFHPALNTEAFF. DNA of the CDR3: TGTGCCAGCAGTTTTCATCCGGCTCTGAACACTGAAGCTTTCTTT. The gene calls are TRBV28 and TRBJ1-1; the D is unclear. V lost 3 bases and J 0 bases, leaving 11 bases between the germline ends. The CDR3 is made up of 15 amino acids. Germline V gene sequence: CDR1 MDHEN, CDR2 SYDVKM.

The chain links TRBV18 to TRBJ1-4; D gene unclear. The CDR3 is 11 amino acids. From germline, CDR1 is KGHSH and CDR2 LQKENI. The V gene lost 2 bases and the J gene lost 6 bases, with 1 base spanning the gap. The CDR3: CASSPDEKLFF. For the CDR3, the DNA is TGTGCCAGCTCACCAGATGAAAAACTGTTTTTT.

The chain is built from TRBV7-2 and TRBJ2-3, with D possibly matching TRBD1 (6 bases). V dropped 5 bases and J dropped 4 bases, with 16 bases sitting between them. The CDR3 runs to 15 residues. Germline-derived CDR1 and CDR2 are SGHTA and FQGNSA. The CDR3 loop is CASSPNRDLADTQYF. The CDR3 bases are TGTGCCAGCAGCCCTAACAGGGATTTGGCAGATACGCAGTATTTT.

The V gene is TRBV2, the J gene TRBJ1-5; possibly TRBD1 for D (5 bases). The CDR3 has 16 amino acids. Germline CDR1 SNHLY, CDR2 FYNNEI. The V end was cut by 8 bases, the J end by 0 bases, with 17 bases between. The CDR3 loop reads CASPAKSRDSNQPQHF. The CDR3 nucleotides are TGTGCCAGCCCGGCAAAGTCCAGGGATAGCAATCAGCCCCAGCATTTT.